Included here is one TCR beta chain sequence, with context. Authors' methods: Reference gene primer amplification in the assay estimated nucleated cell counts. The method was immunoSEQ multiplex PCR; TCRdb's version includes in-frame clones alone and lacks a portion of them. V, J and clone size derive from that table, while D and trimming were established from the DNA sequence. This table has some 65,000 clones, around 88% appearing once. The source of the sample is a study of blood T cell repertoires in COVID-19. The overall study: Italy, Spain and the United States were the sources of the convalescent and acute COVID-19 samples. PBMCs, B-cell-depleted T cells, or T cells were the source of the cDNA or gDNA that made up the material.

This CDR3 region has 15 residues. V lost 0 bases and J 5 bases, leaving 15 bases between the germline ends. Germline V gene data show CDR1 as SGHRS and CDR2 as YFSETQ. V gene TRBV5-1 combines with J gene TRBJ2-7, with D possibly TRBD2 on 6 matching bases. Sequenced material: peripheral blood. This clonotype was obtained from a woman of 80 years or more with active COVID-19. The CDR3 loop is CASSLVSGPGDEQYF. In DNA, the CDR3 is TGCGCCAGCAGCTTGGTTTCTGGGCCGGGGGACGAGCAGTACTTC.